This T cell receptor (beta chain) was recorded in a study of response to subunit inactivated influenza vaccine. The table lists this clonotype with a few counts. What it binds is unknown. CDR3 length: 15 residues. Germline V lookup: CDR1 LGHNA, CDR2 YNFKEQ. V lost 0 bases to trimming and J lost 6 bases, with 14 bases between them. Points from the study as a whole: The authors offered the suggestion that each seasonal influenza vaccination recruits few new T cells.

TCRdb called the RT-PCR reads again in MiXCR, with one record for every CDR3 protein. The sample yields roughly 170,000 distinct CDR3 sequences, nearly 9.5% seen once. Material: non-naive T cells sorted from PBMCs, obtained on the day of vaccination. The chain links TRBV4-2 to TRBJ1-2; the D gene is possibly TRBD1 (5 bases). This receptor was obtained from a man aged 50-59 years who received an inactivated influenza vaccine. The CDR3 spells CASSQEFGGVDGYTF. The DNA for the CDR3 is TGTGCCAGCAGCCAAGAGTTTGGGGGAGTAGATGGCTACACCTTC.